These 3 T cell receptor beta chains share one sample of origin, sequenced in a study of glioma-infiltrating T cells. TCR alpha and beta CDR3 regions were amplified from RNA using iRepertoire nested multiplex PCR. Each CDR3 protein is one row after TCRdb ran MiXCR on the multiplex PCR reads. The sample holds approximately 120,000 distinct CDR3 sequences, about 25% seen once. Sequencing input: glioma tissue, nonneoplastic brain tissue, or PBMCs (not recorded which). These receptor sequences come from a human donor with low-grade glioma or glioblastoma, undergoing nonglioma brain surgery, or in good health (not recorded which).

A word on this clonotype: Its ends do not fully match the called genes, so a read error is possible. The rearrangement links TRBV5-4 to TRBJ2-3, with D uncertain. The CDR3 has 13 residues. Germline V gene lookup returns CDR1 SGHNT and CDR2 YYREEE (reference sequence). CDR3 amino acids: CASSFPGTATQYF. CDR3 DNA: TGTGCCAGCAGCTTCCCGGGCACAGCTACGCAGTATTTT.

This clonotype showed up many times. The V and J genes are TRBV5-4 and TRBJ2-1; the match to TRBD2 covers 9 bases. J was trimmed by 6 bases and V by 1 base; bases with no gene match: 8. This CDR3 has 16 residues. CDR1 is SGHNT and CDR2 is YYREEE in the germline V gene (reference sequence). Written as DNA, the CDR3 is TGTGCCAGCAGCTTGAACGGCGCGGGGGGGCCCAATGAGCAGTTCTTC. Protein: CASSLNGAGGPNEQFF.

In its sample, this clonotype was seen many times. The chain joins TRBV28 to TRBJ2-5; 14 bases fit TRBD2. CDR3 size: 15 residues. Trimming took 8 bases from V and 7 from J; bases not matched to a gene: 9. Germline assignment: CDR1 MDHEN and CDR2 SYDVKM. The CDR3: CASGRLAGGPGTQYF. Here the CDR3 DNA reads TGTGCCAGCGGGAGACTAGCGGGAGGGCCTGGGACCCAGTACTTC.